Listed below are T cell receptor beta chains from one sample, sequenced in a study of blood T cell repertoires in COVID-19. This table comes from immunoSEQ multiplex PCR, and its TCRdb copy is limited to in-frame clones, with some not included. The profile shows some 150,000 clones, roughly 80% of them singletons. Sequenced sample: peripheral blood. These receptors all come from a human donor with acute or convalescent COVID-19. The donor label of this sample is uncertain. CDR3s include the opening cysteine and the closing phenylalanine or tryptophan. The D gene is left open where the match is weak. Only part of the rows carry a size: once, few, many, or a class if the clone is expanded.

j_call d_call clone_size v_call cdr3_aa cdr3_nt
TRBJ2-7 TRBD2 NA TRBV11-2 CASSSGLAGAWREQYF TGTGCCAGCAGCTCGGGACTAGCGGGGGCCTGGAGAGAGCAGTACTTC
TRBJ2-1 TRBD2 NA TRBV7-9 CASSTRAGAPYNEQFF TGTGCCAGCAGCACCCGGGCGGGAGCCCCCTACAATGAGCAGTTCTTC
TRBJ2-3 TRBD2 NA TRBV5-1 CASSQGLAGDTQYF TGCGCCAGCAGCCAGGGACTAGCGGGAGATACGCAGTATTTT
TRBJ2-1 TRBD2 NA TRBV7-3 CASSPQSTSFYNEQFF TGTGCCAGCAGCCCGCAATCGACTAGCTTCTACAATGAGCAGTTCTTC
TRBJ1-1 NA NA TRBV6-6 CASSLDRNTEAFF TGTGCCAGCAGCCTGGACAGGAACACTGAAGCTTTCTTT
TRBJ2-7 TRBD1 NA TRBV3-1/TRBV3-2 CASSEGQMVYEQYF TGTGCCAGCAGCGAGGGACAGATGGTCTACGAGCAGTACTTC
TRBJ2-5 NA NA TRBV5-1 CASSPAGTPQETQYF TGCGCCAGCAGCCCAGCTGGGACACCTCAGGAGACCCAGTACTTC
TRBJ2-1 NA NA TRBV12-3/TRBV12-4 CASSVGGEGVF TGTGCCAGCAGTGTGGGAGGGGAGGGGGTCTTC
TRBJ2-5 TRBD1 NA TRBV6-2/TRBV6-3 CASSRDRPKSVYQETQYF TGTGCCAGCAGTCGGGACAGGCCAAAATCGGTTTACCAAGAGACCCAGTACTTC
TRBJ1-1 NA NA TRBV10-2 CASHPTQGTEAFF TGCGCCAGCCACCCCACGCAGGGAACTGAAGCTTTCTTT
TRBJ2-5 TRBD2 NA TRBV11-2 CASSRRLAGDQETQYF TGTGCCAGCAGCCGACGGCTAGCGGGGGACCAAGAGACCCAGTACTTC
TRBJ2-1 NA NA TRBV7-2 CASSLAPGDTYNEQFF TGTGCCAGCAGCTTAGCGCCAGGGGACACCTACAATGAGCAGTTCTTC
TRBJ1-3 TRBD1 once TRBV7-2 CASSLDRGAGNTIYF TGTGCCAGCAGCTTAGACAGGGGAGCTGGAAACACCATATATTTT
TRBJ2-7 TRBD1 few TRBV19 CASSEDRGNREQYF TGTGCCAGTAGTGAGGACAGGGGGAATAGGGAGCAGTACTTC
TRBJ2-1 TRBD1 NA TRBV11-2 CASSQPIRDRGPGEQFF TGTGCCAGCAGCCAACCAATCCGGGACAGGGGGCCGGGTGAGCAGTTCTTC
TRBJ2-7 NA NA TRBV11-2 CASTQGRSAEQYF TGTGCCAGCACTCAGGGGCGCTCGGCCGAGCAGTACTTC
TRBJ1-2 NA NA TRBV6-4 CASSAGGYGYTF TGTGCCAGCAGTGCCGGGGGATATGGCTACACCTTC
TRBJ1-5 NA NA TRBV20-1 CSASPSTGSNQPQHF TGCAGTGCTAGTCCCTCGACAGGTAGCAATCAGCCCCAGCATTTT
TRBJ2-7 TRBD2 NA TRBV5-4 CASSLGEGSYEQYF TGTGCCAGCAGCTTGGGGGAGGGGTCCTACGAGCAGTACTTC